This entry lists 6 T cell receptor beta chains sequenced from one sample in a study of tissue T cells after allogeneic stem cell transplantation. Repertoires were generated with immunoSEQ multiplex PCR, while TCRdb's copy carries only in-frame clones and drops some. The sample includes approximately 8,200 clones, around 40% of them seen just once. Documented time point: mouse harvest day 7 after allogeneic transplant. Each mouse received 10^7 T-cell-depleted marrow cells plus 10^6 splenic CD5+ T cells by tail vein. Specimen: skin. The receptors originated from a female BALB/c mouse given C57BL/6 T cells with graft-versus-host disease after an allogeneic hematopoietic cell transplant.

This clone was observed a handful of times. Germline and genes here are mouse. The read halts 1 residue ahead of the CDR3 end, with the missing end drawn from the germline J gene. V and J are TRBV12-1 and TRBJ1-3; 7 bases fit TRBD1. Looked up from germline, CDR1 is SGHSN and CDR2 is HYEKVE. V lost 2 bases to trimming and J lost 0 bases; unmatched junction nucleotides: 6. There are 16 residues in the CDR3. The sequenced CDR3 bases are TGTGCCAGCTCTCCCGGGACAGTTAATTCTGGAAATACGCTCTAT. It specifies CASSPGTVNSGNTLY. The full CDR3 protein is CASSPGTVNSGNTLYF.

A word on this clone: Germline and genes: mouse. The read ends 1 residue shy of where the CDR3 ends; the end is completed using the germline J gene. V gene TRBV5 combines with J gene TRBJ1-1, with TRBD1 as a possible D gene (5 bases). Germline CDR1 and CDR2: LGHNA and YNLKQL (reference sequence). The ends were cut back, 0 bases at V and 5 bases at J, with 13 bases in the middle. The CDR3 length is 15 residues. CDR3 sequence: CASSQDSRVGTEVFF. The sequenced CDR3 bases are TGTGCCAGCAGCCAAGATTCCAGGGTGGGGACAGAAGTCTTC.

This clone is classed as medium-sized. Germline and genes: mouse. Coverage ceases 1 residue before the CDR3 finishes, and the germline J gene fills in the end. The chain has TRBV16 and TRBJ2-7, with 8 bases that match TRBD2. The CDR3 contains 14 residues. Germline CDR1 reads SGHSA; CDR2 reads FRNQAP. The V gene end was trimmed by 4 bases and the J gene end by 0 bases; junction bases not matched to a gene: 2. CDR3 bases read: TGTGCAAGCAGCTCAACTGGGGGCTCCTATGAACAGTAC. It is translated as CASSSTGGSYEQY. The CDR3 in its entirety is CASSSTGGSYEQYF.

For this clone: The gene names here belong to mouse. The read finishes 1 residue shy of the CDR3 end, and the germline J gene is used to complete it. This chain connects TRBV26 to TRBJ2-1; 7 bases fit TRBD2. The CDR3 spans 15 residues. Germline V gene sequence: CDR1 KGHPV, CDR2 FQNQEV (reference sequence). The trim removed 4 bases at V and 0 bases at J, leaving 3 bases unmatched. The covered CDR3 bases are TGTGCCAGCAGTCCACTGGGGAATAACTATGCTGAGCAGTTC. Translated, it gives CASSPLGNNYAEQF. The whole CDR3 is CASSPLGNNYAEQFF. Using reference TRBV26 and TRBJ2-1 for the parts outside the CDR3, the full variable domain is NSKVIQTPRYLVKGQGQKAKMRCIPEKGHPVVFWYQQNKNNEFKFLINFQNQEVLQQIDMTEKRFSAECPSNSPCSLEIQSSEAGDSALYLCASSPLGNNYAEQFFGPGTRLTVL.

Note on this clone: Gene names and germline match the mouse. The read finishes 1 residue shy of the CDR3 end, and the germline J gene is used to complete it. Distinct nucleotide sequences in the sample also encode this CDR3. The chain employs TRBV1 and TRBJ1-1; 10 bases are shared with TRBD1. The CDR3 totals 15 residues. V gave up 2 bases and J gave up 1 base; unmatched junction bases: 1. Germline loops: CDR1 NSQYPW, CDR2 LRSPGD (reference sequence). The CDR3 is CTCSARDRGNTEVFF. Partial CDR3 DNA: TGCACCTGCAGTGCACGGGACAGGGGGAACACAGAAGTCTTC.

Details on this clone: The gene names given are mouse names. The observed sequence ends 1 residue before the CDR3 terminus, with the missing tail filled in from the germline J gene. Other DNA variants within this sample encode the same CDR3. The genes are TRBV26 and TRBJ1-1, with D maybe TRBD1 (5 bases). The germline CDR1 and CDR2 sequences are KGHPV and FQNQEV (reference sequence). The CDR3 is 12 residues long. V lost 2 bases to trimming and J lost 5 bases, with 6 bases between them. Here the CDR3 reads CASSLGQTEVFF. The CDR3 DNA, read in part, is TGTGCCAGCAGTCTGGGACAAACAGAAGTCTTC.